The 5 T cell receptor beta chains reported below all come from one sample, sequenced in a study of T cell repertoires in cytomegalovirus infection. Antigen specificity for these receptors is unknown. TCRdb re-analysed the reads in MiXCR, keeping a single row per CDR3 protein. The sample yields hundreds of thousands of distinct CDR3 sequences, roughly 31% seen once. Sequences were derived from cultured CD8+ T cells from PBMCs, sampled from culture after CMV antigen stimulation. These receptors came from a human donor in good health (CMV status not recorded). Some clones in this sample may be carry-over from other donors' samples.

The V and J genes are TRBV7-9 and TRBJ2-1; possible D gene TRBD1, 6 bases. The CDR3 consists of 16 residues. Trimming removed 3 bases at V and 6 bases at J, with 18 bases between. Germline V gene sequence: CDR1 SEHNR, CDR2 FQNEAQ (reference sequence). CDR3 nucleotides: TGTGCCAGCAGCTTGCAGGGGTTATCCAATATCAATGAGCAGTTCTTC. This encodes CASSLQGLSNINEQFF.

The chain links TRBV6-5 to TRBJ2-7; TRBD1 aligns across 7 bases. This CDR3 is built from 14 residues. Looked up from germline, CDR1 is MNHEY and CDR2 is SVGAGI. J gave up 6 bases and V 2 bases, and 7 bases lay outside the gene matches. The chain's CDR3 is CASSYGGQKGEQYF. The CDR3 DNA sequence: TGTGCCAGCAGTTACGGGGGACAGAAGGGCGAGCAGTACTTC.

The genes are TRBV19 and TRBJ2-2; the D is unclear. V lost 1 base and J 5 bases, leaving 11 bases between the germline ends. The germline V gene has CDR1 LNHDA and CDR2 SQIVND (reference sequence). The CDR3 runs 15 residues. The CDR3 region has the DNA TGTGCCAGTAGTATAGTCGTAGAACATACCGGGGAGCTGTTTTTT. Protein product: CASSIVVEHTGELFF.

This rearrangement joins TRBV12-3 or TRBV12-4 to TRBJ1-1; D is unresolved. V was trimmed by 6 bases and J by 5 bases, leaving 16 bases between them. This CDR3 comprises 14 residues. CDR3 sequence (DNA): TGTGCCAGCAGCCTAGTGGAGGGATGGACTGAAGCTTTCTTT. This gives the protein CASSLVEGWTEAFF.

The V call is TRBV28, the J call TRBJ2-7; D possibly corresponds to TRBD1 (6 bases). Germline assignment: CDR1 MDHEN and CDR2 SYDVKM. The CDR3 extends over 13 amino acids. V lost 6 bases and J lost 7, with 16 bases in between. The DNA for the CDR3 is TGTGCCAGCAGCACCCGGGAAAGGGGGGAGCAGTACGTC. It translates to CASSTRERGEQYV.